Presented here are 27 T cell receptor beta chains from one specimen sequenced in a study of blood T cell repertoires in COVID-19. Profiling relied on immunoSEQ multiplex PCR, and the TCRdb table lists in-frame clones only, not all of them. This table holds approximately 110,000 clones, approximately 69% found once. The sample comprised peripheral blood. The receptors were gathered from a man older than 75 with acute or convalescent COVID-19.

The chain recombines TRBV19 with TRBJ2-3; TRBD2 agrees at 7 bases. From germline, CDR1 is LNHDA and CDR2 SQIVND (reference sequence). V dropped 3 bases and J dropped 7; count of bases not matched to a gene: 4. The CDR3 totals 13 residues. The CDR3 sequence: CASSIRGTNTQYF. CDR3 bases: TGTGCCAGTAGTATTCGAGGGACTAATACGCAGTATTTT.

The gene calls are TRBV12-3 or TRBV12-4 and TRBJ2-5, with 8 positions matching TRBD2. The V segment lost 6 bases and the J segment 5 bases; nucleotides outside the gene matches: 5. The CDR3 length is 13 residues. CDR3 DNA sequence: TGTGCCAGCAGAAGCGGGAGCGGGGAGACCCAGTACTTC. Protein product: CASRSGSGETQYF.

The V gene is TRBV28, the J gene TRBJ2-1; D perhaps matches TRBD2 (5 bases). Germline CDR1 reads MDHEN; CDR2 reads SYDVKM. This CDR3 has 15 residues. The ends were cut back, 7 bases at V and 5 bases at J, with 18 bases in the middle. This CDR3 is CASTLPVGANNEQFF. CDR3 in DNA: TGTGCCAGCACCCTTCCGGTGGGAGCCAACAATGAGCAGTTCTTC.

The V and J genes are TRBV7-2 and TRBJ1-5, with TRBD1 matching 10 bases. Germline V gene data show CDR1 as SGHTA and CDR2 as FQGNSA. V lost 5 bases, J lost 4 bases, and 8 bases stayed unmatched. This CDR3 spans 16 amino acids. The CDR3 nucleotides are TGTGCCAGCAGCCCCTGGACAGGGGGTCGTAATCAGCCCCAGCATTTT. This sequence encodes CASSPWTGGRNQPQHF.

CDR3 nucleotides: TGCAGTGCTAGTGTAGCGGGCCTATTCACAGATACGCAGTATTTT. It specifies CSASVAGLFTDTQYF. The chain links TRBV20-1 to TRBJ2-3; 7 bases are shared with TRBD2. The germline V gene has CDR1 DFQATT and CDR2 SNEGSKA (reference sequence). The CDR3 is 15 residues long. J was trimmed by 2 bases and V by 3 bases; bases with no gene match: 8.

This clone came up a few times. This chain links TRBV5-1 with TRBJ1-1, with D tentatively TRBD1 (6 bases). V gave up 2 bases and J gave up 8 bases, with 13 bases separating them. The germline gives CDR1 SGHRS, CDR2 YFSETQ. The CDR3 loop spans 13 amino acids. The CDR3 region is CASSFRGQGEAFF. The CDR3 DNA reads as TGCGCCAGCAGCTTTCGTGGCCAGGGGGAAGCTTTCTTT.

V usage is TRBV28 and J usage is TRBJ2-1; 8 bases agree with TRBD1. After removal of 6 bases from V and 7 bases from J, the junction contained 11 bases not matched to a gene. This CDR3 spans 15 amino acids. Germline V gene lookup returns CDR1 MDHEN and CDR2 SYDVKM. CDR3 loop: CASSLLGQGGNEQFF. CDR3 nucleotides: TGTGCCAGCAGCCTTCTCGGACAGGGTGGAAATGAGCAGTTCTTC.

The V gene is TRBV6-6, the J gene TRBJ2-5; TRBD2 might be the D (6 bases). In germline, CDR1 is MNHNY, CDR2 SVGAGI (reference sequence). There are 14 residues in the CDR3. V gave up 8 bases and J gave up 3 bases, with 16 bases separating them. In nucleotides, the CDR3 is TGTGCCAGCTCTACCTGGGGACTCAAAGAGACCCAGTACTTC. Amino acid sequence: CASSTWGLKETQYF.

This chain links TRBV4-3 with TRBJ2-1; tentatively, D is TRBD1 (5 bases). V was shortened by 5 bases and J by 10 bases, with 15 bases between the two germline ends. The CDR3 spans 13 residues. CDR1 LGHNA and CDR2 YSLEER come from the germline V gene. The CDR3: CASSFDRQREQFF. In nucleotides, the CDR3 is TGCGCCAGCAGCTTCGACCGACAGAGAGAGCAGTTCTTC.

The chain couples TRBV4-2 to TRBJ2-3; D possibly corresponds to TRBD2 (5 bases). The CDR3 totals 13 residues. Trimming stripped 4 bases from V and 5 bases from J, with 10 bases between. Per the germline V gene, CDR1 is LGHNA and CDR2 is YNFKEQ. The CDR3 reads CASSPKRGDTQYF. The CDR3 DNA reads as TGTGCCAGCAGCCCTAAACGGGGAGATACGCAGTATTTT.

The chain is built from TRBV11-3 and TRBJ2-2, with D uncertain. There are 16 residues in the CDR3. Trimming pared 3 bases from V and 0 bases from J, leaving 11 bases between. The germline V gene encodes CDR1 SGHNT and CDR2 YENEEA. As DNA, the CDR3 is TGTGCCAGCAGCTTTCGAGGCGACCCGAACACCGGGGAGCTGTTTTTT. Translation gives CASSFRGDPNTGELFF.

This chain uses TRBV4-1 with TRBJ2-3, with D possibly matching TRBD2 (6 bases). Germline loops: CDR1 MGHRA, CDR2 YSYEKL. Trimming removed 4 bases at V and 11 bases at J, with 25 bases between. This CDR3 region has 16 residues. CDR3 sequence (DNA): TGCGCCAGCAGCCCCGGAGAGGGACTTGGATCACTCAAGCAGTATTTT. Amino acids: CASSPGEGLGSLKQYF.

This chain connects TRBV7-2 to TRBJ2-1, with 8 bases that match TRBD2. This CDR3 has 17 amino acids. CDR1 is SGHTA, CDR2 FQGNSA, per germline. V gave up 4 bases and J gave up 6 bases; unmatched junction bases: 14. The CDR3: CASSSQSVGRAGNEQFF. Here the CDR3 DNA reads TGTGCCAGCAGCTCACAGAGTGTCGGGAGGGCGGGCAATGAGCAGTTCTTC. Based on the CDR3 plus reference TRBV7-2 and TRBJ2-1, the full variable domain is GAGVSQSPSNKVTEKGKDVELRCDPISGHTALYWYRQSLGQGLEFLIYFQGNSAPDKSGLPSDRFSAERTGGSVSTLTIQRTQQEDSAVYLCASSSQSVGRAGNEQFFGPGTRLTVL.

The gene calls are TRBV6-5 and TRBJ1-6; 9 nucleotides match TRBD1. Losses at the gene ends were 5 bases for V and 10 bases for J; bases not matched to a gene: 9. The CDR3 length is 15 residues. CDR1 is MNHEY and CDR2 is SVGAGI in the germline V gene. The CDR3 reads CASSTTGTGHSPLHF. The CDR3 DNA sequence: TGTGCCAGCAGTACGACCGGGACAGGGCACTCACCCCTCCACTTT.

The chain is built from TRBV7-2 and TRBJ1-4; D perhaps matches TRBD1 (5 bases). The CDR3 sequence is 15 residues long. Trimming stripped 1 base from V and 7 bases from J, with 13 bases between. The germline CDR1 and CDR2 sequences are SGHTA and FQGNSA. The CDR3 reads CASSLELQGSEKLFF. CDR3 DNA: TGTGCCAGCAGCTTAGAGCTTCAGGGAAGTGAAAAACTGTTTTTT.

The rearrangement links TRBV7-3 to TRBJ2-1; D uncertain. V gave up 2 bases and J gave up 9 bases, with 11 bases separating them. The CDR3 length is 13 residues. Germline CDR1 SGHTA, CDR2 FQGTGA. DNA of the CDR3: TGTGCCAGCAGCTTACAGTTCGACACTGAGCAGTTCTTC. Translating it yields CASSLQFDTEQFF. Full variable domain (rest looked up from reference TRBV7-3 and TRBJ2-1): GAGVSQTPSNKVTEKGKYVELRCDPISGHTALYWYRQSLGQGPEFLIYFQGTGAADDSGLPNDRFFAVRPEGSVSTLKIQRTERGDSAVYLCASSLQFDTEQFFGPGTRLTVL.

The CDR3 DNA reads TGTGCCACCGCTCAGGGAGGGTTAGAAAAACTGTTTTTT. It specifies CATAQGGLEKLFF. This chain uses TRBV27 with TRBJ1-4; D possibly corresponds to TRBD1 (5 bases). Germline V CDR1 and CDR2: MNHEY, SMNVEV (reference sequence). The length of the CDR3 is 13 residues. V shed 10 bases and J shed 8 bases, with 17 bases lying between them.

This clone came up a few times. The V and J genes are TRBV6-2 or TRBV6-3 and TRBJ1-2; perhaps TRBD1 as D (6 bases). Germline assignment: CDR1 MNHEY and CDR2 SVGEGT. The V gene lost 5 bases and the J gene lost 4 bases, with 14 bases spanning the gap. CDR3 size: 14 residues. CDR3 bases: TGTGCCAGCAGTAGTGGGACACCTACCTATGGCTACACCTTC. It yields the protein CASSSGTPTYGYTF.

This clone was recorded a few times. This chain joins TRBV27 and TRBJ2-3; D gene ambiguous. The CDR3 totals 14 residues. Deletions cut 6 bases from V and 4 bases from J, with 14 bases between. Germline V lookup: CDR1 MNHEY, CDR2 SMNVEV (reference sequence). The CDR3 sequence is CASSRSRSSDTQYF. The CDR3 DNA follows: TGTGCCAGCAGCCGAAGTAGGAGCTCAGATACGCAGTATTTT.

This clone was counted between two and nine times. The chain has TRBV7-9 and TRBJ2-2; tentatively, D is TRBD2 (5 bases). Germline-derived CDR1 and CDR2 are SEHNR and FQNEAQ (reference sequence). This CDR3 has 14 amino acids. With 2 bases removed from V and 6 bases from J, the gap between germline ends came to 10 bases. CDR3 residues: CASSLIRGPGELFF. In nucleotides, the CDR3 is TGTGCCAGCAGCTTAATAAGAGGGCCCGGGGAGCTGTTTTTT.

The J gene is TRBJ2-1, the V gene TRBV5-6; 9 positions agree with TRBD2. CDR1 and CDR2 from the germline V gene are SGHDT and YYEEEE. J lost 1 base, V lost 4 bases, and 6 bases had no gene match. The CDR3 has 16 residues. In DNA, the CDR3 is TGTGCCAGCAGCACAGAGACTAGCGGTTCCTACAATGAGCAGTTCTTC. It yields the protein CASSTETSGSYNEQFF.

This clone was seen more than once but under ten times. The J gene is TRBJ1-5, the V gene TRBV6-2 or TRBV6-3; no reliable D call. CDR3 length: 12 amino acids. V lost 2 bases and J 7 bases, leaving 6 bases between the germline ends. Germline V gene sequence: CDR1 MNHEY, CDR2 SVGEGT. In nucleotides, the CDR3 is TGTGCCAGCAGTTACGGCGGACAGCCCCAGCATTTT. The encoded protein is CASSYGGQPQHF.

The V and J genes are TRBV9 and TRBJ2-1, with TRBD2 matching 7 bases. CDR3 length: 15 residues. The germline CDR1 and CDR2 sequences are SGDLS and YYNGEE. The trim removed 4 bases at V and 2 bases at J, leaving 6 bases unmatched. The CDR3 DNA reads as TGTGCCAGCAGCCCGCGGGAGAAAACCTACAATGAGCAGTTCTTC. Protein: CASSPREKTYNEQFF.

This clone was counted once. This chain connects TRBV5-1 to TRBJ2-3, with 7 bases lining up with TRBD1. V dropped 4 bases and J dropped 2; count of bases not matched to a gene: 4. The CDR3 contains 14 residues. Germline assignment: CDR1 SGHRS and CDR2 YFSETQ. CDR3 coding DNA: TGCGCCAGCAGCCCGGGACAGCACACAGATACGCAGTATTTT. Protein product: CASSPGQHTDTQYF.

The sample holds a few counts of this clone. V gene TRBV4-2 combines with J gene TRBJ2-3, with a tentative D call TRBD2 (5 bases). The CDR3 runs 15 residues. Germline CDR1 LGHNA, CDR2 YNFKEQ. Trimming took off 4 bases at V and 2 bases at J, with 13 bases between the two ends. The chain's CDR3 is CASSPAASATDTQYF. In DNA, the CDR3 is TGTGCCAGCAGCCCAGCGGCTTCGGCCACAGATACGCAGTATTTT.

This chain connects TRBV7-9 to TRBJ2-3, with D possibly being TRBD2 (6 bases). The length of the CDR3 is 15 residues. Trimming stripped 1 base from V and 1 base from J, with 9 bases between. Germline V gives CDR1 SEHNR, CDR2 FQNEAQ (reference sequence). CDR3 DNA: TGTGCCAGCAGCTTAGTCGGGGGTGGCACAGATACGCAGTATTTT. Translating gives CASSLVGGGTDTQYF.

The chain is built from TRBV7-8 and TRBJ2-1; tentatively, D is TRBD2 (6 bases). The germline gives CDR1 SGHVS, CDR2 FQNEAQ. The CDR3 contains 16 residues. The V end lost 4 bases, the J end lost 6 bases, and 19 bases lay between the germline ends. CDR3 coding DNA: TGTGCCAGCAGCTCTGCTTCCGGGACTGGGGTCAATGAGCAGTTCTTC. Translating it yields CASSSASGTGVNEQFF.